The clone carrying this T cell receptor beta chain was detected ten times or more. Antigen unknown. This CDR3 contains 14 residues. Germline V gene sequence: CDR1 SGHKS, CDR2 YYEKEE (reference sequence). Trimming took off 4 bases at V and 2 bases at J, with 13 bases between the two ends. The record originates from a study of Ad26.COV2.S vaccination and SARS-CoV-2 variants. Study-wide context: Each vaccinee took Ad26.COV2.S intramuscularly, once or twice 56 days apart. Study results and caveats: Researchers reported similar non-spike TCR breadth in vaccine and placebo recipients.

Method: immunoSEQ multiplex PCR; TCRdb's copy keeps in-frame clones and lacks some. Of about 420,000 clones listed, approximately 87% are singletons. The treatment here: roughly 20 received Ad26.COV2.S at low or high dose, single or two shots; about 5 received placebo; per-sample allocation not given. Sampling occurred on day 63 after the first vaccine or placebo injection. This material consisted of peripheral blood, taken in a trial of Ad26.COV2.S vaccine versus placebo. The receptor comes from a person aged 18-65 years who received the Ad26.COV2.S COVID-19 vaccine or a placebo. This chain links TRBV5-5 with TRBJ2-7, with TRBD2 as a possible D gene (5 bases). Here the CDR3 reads CASSPGPGAYEQYF. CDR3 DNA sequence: TGTGCCAGCAGCCCCGGGCCCGGGGCCTACGAGCAGTACTTC.